These 8 T cell receptor beta chains share one sample of origin, sequenced in a study of shared clonotypes between healthy human individuals. Cells designated naive CD8 were CD45RO-negative and were positively selected for CCR7, with terminally differentiated effector memory CD45RA+ cells excluded. The assay was immunoSEQ multiplex PCR, and TCRdb's table has in-frame clones only and misses some. Of over 2,000,000 clones listed, about 93% are singletons. Sequencing input: naive CD8+ T cells from PBMCs. These receptors came from a man aged 18 to 29 in good health. Some clones in this sample may be carry-over from other donors' samples.

V gene TRBV4-1 combines with J gene TRBJ2-6; D possibly corresponds to TRBD1 (6 bases). This CDR3 region has 18 residues. Germline CDR1 MGHRA, CDR2 YSYEKL. Trimming took 2 bases from V and 0 from J, leaving 14 bases between them. CDR3 sequence (DNA): TGCGCCAGCAGCCAAAACCCGGGACACCTCTCTGGGGCCAACGTCCTGACTTTC. Translating it yields CASSQNPGHLSGANVLTF.

As DNA, the CDR3 is TGTGCCAGCAGCCACCGGGAGGGGACTAAAGAGACCCAGTACTTC. Residues: CASSHREGTKETQYF. The chain carries TRBV7-9 and TRBJ2-5; 8 nucleotides line up with TRBD2. The V gene's germline CDR1 is SEHNR and CDR2 FQNEAQ (reference sequence). There are 15 residues in the CDR3. V shed 5 bases, J shed 3 bases, and the junction held 8 bases outside the gene matches.

The chain links TRBV21-1 to TRBJ1-5. TRBV21-1 is classified as a pseudogene. The CDR3 runs to 14 residues. CDR3 sequence: CASSTKGPNQPQHF. The CDR3 DNA is TGTGCCAGCAGCACTAAGGGCCCTAATCAGCCCCAGCATTTT.

Only a few counts were recorded for this clone. The chain is built from TRBV5-1 and TRBJ1-1, with TRBD1 as a possible D gene (5 bases). In germline, CDR1 is SGHRS, CDR2 YFSETQ. Trimming left V 0 bases short and J 3 bases short, with 6 bases between. This CDR3 comprises 13 residues. The CDR3 DNA is TGCGCCAGCAGCTTGGTAGGGGACACTGAAGCTTTCTTT. Protein product: CASSLVGDTEAFF.

The V gene is TRBV27, the J gene TRBJ1-1; possibly TRBD1 for D (5 bases). Trimming pared 5 bases from V and 0 bases from J, leaving 16 bases between. CDR1 and CDR2 from the germline V gene are MNHEY and SMNVEV (reference sequence). The CDR3 runs 16 residues. This CDR3 reads CASSQGRGIMNTEAFF. The CDR3 DNA reads TGTGCCAGCAGTCAGGGACGGGGCATCATGAACACTGAAGCTTTCTTT.

As for this clone: One end of the junction varies from germline; a read error may be responsible. The chain combines TRBV5-1 with TRBJ2-5; 7 bases align to TRBD2. The CDR3 runs to 14 residues. The V gene's germline CDR1 is SGHRS and CDR2 YFSETQ. CDR3 in amino acids: CASSFRDYQEAQYF. As DNA, the CDR3 is TGCGCCAGCAGCTTCCGGGACTACCAAGAGGCCCAGTACTTC.

In regard to this clone: The same CDR3 can be traced to other DNA sequences in this sample. The V gene is TRBV13, the J gene TRBJ1-2; D not resolved. CDR1 and CDR2 (germline): PRHDT, FYEKMQ (reference sequence). Trimming took 4 bases from V and 2 from J, leaving 8 bases between them. This CDR3 region has 13 residues. The CDR3 region is CASSSGQNYGYTF. The CDR3, as DNA: TGTGCCAGCAGCTCCGGGCAGAACTATGGCTACACCTTC.

In regard to this clone: This specimen includes other DNA sequences encoding the same CDR3. CDR3 coding DNA: TGTGCCAGCAGCGTATCAGGGGACGGCTACACCTTC. Translating gives CASSVSGDGYTF. The chain combines TRBV9 with TRBJ1-2; TRBD1 is a possible D gene (6 bases). CDR3 size: 12 residues. V was trimmed by 1 base and J by 8 bases, leaving 9 bases between them. Germline CDR1 is SGDLS and CDR2 is YYNGEE.